This T cell receptor beta chain was sequenced for a study of T cell repertoires in cytomegalovirus infection. Study as a whole: An indication of both CMV infection and matching HLA type came from public TCR beta signatures.

Note on this clonotype: Its antigen is as yet unknown.

Study results and limitations: CMV carriers with the relevant HLA were identified by cumulative public TCR beta family frequency. CMV-specific HLA-C-restricted TCR beta clonotypes dominated the ex vivo response.

TCRdb called the reads again in MiXCR, with one record for every CDR3 protein. Of 600,000 to 800,000 distinct CDR3 sequences listed, approximately 25% are singletons. The V gene end was trimmed by 4 bases and the J gene end by 8 bases; junction bases not matched to a gene: 3. The CDR3 extends over 13 amino acids. In germline, CDR1 is SEHNR, CDR2 FQNEAQ (reference sequence). The sequenced material came from CD8+ T cells from PBMCs. The J gene is TRBJ2-1, the V gene TRBV7-9; 9 nucleotides agree with TRBD1. The sequence derives from a human donor in good health (CMV status not recorded). Some clones in this sample may be carry-over from other donors' samples. The CDR3 nucleotides are TGTGCCAGCAGCTGGGACAGGGTGTATGAGCAGTTCTTC. Amino acids: CASSWDRVYEQFF.